Listed here are 19 T cell receptor beta chains from one sample, sequenced in a study of technical replicates of blood from a few donors. Using immunoSEQ multiplex PCR, the repertoire was profiled, and TCRdb retains in-frame clones only, with some absent. The sample has fewer than 65,000 clones; more than 70% are singletons. Sequencing was carried out using PBMCs. These receptors all come from a human donor in good health. Some clones in this sample may be carry-over from other donors' samples.

For this clone: One junction end disagrees with the germline gene, perhaps due to a read error. The J gene is TRBJ2-5, the V gene TRBV5-4; 11 bases align to TRBD1. CDR1 is SGHNT, CDR2 YYREEE, per germline (reference sequence). The CDR3 length is 15 residues. The CDR3 spells CASRRGTGGQEIQYF. In DNA form, the CDR3 reads TGTGCCAGCCGTCGGGGGACAGGGGGTCAAGAGATCCAGTACTTC.

The rearrangement links TRBV6-1 to TRBJ1-1; D is ambiguous. Germline loops: CDR1 MNHNS, CDR2 SASEGT. The CDR3 runs 11 residues. With 8 bases removed from V and 2 bases from J, the gap between germline ends came to 6 bases. The CDR3 region has the DNA TGTGCCAGCGGAGGAAACACTGAAGCTTTCTTT. It specifies CASGGNTEAFF.

The rearrangement uses TRBV19 and TRBJ1-2, with a weak D call TRBD1 (5 bases). The V gene lost 4 bases and the J gene lost 4 bases, with 16 bases spanning the gap. The CDR3 length is 15 residues. The germline V gene has CDR1 LNHDA and CDR2 SQIVND (reference sequence). The CDR3 coding sequence is TGTGCCAGTAGTACTAAACAGGAGAAGCCCTATGGCTACACCTTC. Translation: CASSTKQEKPYGYTF.

V gene TRBV5-1 combines with J gene TRBJ2-1, with D possibly TRBD2 on 6 matching bases. There are 15 residues in the CDR3. V lost 1 base and J 1 base, leaving 9 bases between the germline ends. Per germline, CDR1 SGHRS and CDR2 YFSETQ. CDR3 amino acids: CASSLYGSSYNEQFF. CDR3 nucleotide sequence: TGCGCCAGCAGCTTGTACGGGAGTTCCTACAATGAGCAGTTCTTC.

This chain joins TRBV12-2 and TRBJ2-3; the tabulated D call, TRBD2, remains unverified against the DNA. TRBV12-2 is classified as a pseudogene. The CDR3 is 16 residues long. The CDR3 protein is CASRLARPSSTDTQYF. The CDR3 nucleotides read TGTGCAAGTCGCTTAGCTCGGCCTAGCAGCACAGATACGCAGTATTTT.

V gene TRBV4-1 combines with J gene TRBJ2-1, with D tentatively TRBD2 (6 bases). CDR1 and CDR2 from the germline V gene are MGHRA and YSYEKL. The CDR3 is made up of 14 amino acids. Trimming removed 2 bases at V and 4 bases at J, with 9 bases between. The CDR3: CASSQRTNYNEQFF. In DNA form, the CDR3 reads TGCGCCAGCAGCCAAAGGACTAATTACAATGAGCAGTTCTTC.

The count of this clone is one. The chain recombines TRBV25-1 with TRBJ1-2; 11 nucleotides match TRBD1. Per the germline V gene, CDR1 is MGHDK and CDR2 is SYGVNS. The CDR3 covers 14 residues. Trimming cost V 8 bases and J 8 bases; bases outside gene matches: 10. CDR3 sequence (DNA): TGTGCCAGCCTACCTGCGGGGGACAGGGGGGGCTACACCTTC. Translated, it gives CASLPAGDRGGYTF.

V is TRBV4-3 and J is TRBJ1-2; no definite D call. V gave up 0 bases and J gave up 1 base, with 6 bases separating them. Germline V gene data show CDR1 as LGHNA and CDR2 as YSLEER. CDR3 length: 14 residues. CDR3 loop: CASSQEYSNYGYTF. CDR3 DNA: TGCGCCAGCAGCCAAGAATACAGTAACTATGGCTACACCTTC.

This sequence joins TRBV7-2 and TRBJ1-2, with 10 bases identical to TRBD1. The V gene end was trimmed by 6 bases and the J gene end by 5 bases; junction bases not matched to a gene: 6. CDR3 length: 14 amino acids. CDR1 and CDR2 from the germline V gene are SGHTA and FQGNSA. For the CDR3, the DNA is TGTGCCAGCAGTCTTGGACAGGGGGTTTATGGCTACACCTTC. Protein: CASSLGQGVYGYTF.

Only one count was recorded for this clone. The rearrangement uses TRBV6-5 and TRBJ2-1, with D possibly matching TRBD1 (5 bases). CDR3 size: 16 residues. The germline V gene has CDR1 MNHEY and CDR2 SVGAGI. V was trimmed by 4 bases and J by 7 bases, leaving 20 bases between them. The CDR3 sequence is CASSSTPGLGHNEQFF. In DNA form, the CDR3 reads TGTGCCAGCAGTTCCACCCCAGGGTTAGGTCATAATGAGCAGTTCTTC.

The genes are TRBV11-3 and TRBJ2-1, with 8 bases matching TRBD1. The ends lost 0 bases at V and 5 bases at J; junction bases unmatched: 3. The CDR3 extends over 15 amino acids. CDR1 and CDR2 from the germline V gene are SGHNT and YENEEA. The CDR3 nucleotides are TGTGCCAGCAGCTTAGAGGCAGGGGGCAACAATGAGCAGTTCTTC. It yields the protein CASSLEAGGNNEQFF.

This clone was counted a single time. The chain uses TRBV30 and TRBJ1-2; D is ambiguous. The CDR3 loop spans 12 amino acids. Trimming pared 2 bases from V and 2 bases from J, leaving 6 bases between. Germline V gene sequence: CDR1 GTSNPN, CDR2 SVGIG (reference sequence). CDR3 sequence: CAWSNMNYGYTF. The CDR3 DNA is TGTGCCTGGAGTAACATGAACTATGGCTACACCTTC.

The chain has TRBV19 and TRBJ1-5, with TRBD1 as a possible D gene (5 bases). Per germline, CDR1 LNHDA and CDR2 SQIVND (reference sequence). The CDR3 totals 18 residues. The germline V and J ends were trimmed by 0 bases and 2 bases, with 17 bases remaining between them. For the CDR3, the DNA is TGTGCCAGTAGTATAGATGGGAACAGAAGGGGTGGCAATCAGCCCCAGCATTTT. This gives the protein CASSIDGNRRGGNQPQHF.

The chain is built from TRBV27 and TRBJ2-3; 8 nucleotides agree with TRBD1. The CDR3 has 17 residues. The germline gives CDR1 MNHEY, CDR2 SMNVEV (reference sequence). The junction had 10 bases not matched to a gene; V was cut back by 3 bases and J by 2 bases. The CDR3 DNA reads TGTGCCAGCAGTTTCGGGACAGGCATGAAATCCACAGATACGCAGTATTTT. It codes for CASSFGTGMKSTDTQYF.

V and J are TRBV7-3 and TRBJ2-3, with D possibly TRBD2 on 6 matching bases. Germline V gene lookup returns CDR1 SGHTA and CDR2 FQGTGA. The CDR3 runs to 17 residues. V was cut by 2 bases and J by 0 bases, with 15 bases left in between. The CDR3 coding sequence is TGTGCCAGCAGCTTACTCTCGACGGGAGCTAGCACAGATACGCAGTATTTT. It encodes CASSLLSTGASTDTQYF.

The rearrangement links TRBV29-1 to TRBJ1-1, with a weak D call TRBD1 (6 bases). The germline V and J ends were trimmed by 6 bases and 0 bases, with 14 bases remaining between them. Germline V gene sequence: CDR1 SQVTM, CDR2 ANQGSEA. The CDR3 consists of 14 residues. The CDR3: CSVQRQVMNTEAFF. CDR3 DNA sequence: TGCAGCGTCCAGAGACAGGTCATGAACACTGAAGCTTTCTTT. The full variable domain, completed using reference TRBV29-1 and TRBJ1-1, is SAVISQKPSRDICQRGTSLTIQCQVDSQVTMMFWYRQQPGQSLTLIATANQGSEATYESGFVIDKFPISRPNLTFSTLTVSNMSPEDSSIYLCSVQRQVMNTEAFFGQGTRLTVV.

The chain employs TRBV6-1 and TRBJ2-2, with D possibly TRBD1 on 6 matching bases. V lost 4 bases and J 9 bases, leaving 12 bases between the germline ends. The CDR3 is made up of 13 amino acids. The germline gives CDR1 MNHNS, CDR2 SASEGT. The CDR3 nucleotides are TGTGCCAGCAGTGTCGACCGGGACAGGGAGCTGTTTTTT. This sequence encodes CASSVDRDRELFF.

This clone was seen a single time. V and J are TRBV27 and TRBJ1-2; 7 bases fit TRBD1. The CDR3 has 14 residues. The germline gives CDR1 MNHEY, CDR2 SMNVEV (reference sequence). V lost 5 bases, J lost 4 bases, and 7 bases stayed unmatched. The DNA of the CDR3 is TGTGCCAGCAGTAATAACAGGGGATCCTATGGCTACACCTTC. It translates to CASSNNRGSYGYTF.

As for this clone: The sample has other DNA sequences that encode this CDR3 too. This chain connects TRBV4-3 to TRBJ2-7; 10 bases agree with TRBD2. The germline V gene has CDR1 LGHNA and CDR2 YSLEER. V was pared by 0 bases and J by 2 bases, with 1 base of the junction left unmatched. The CDR3 runs to 15 residues. This CDR3 reads CASSQESGGAYEQYF. The CDR3 DNA reads TGCGCCAGCAGCCAAGAGAGCGGGGGGGCCTACGAGCAGTACTTC.